Presented here are 7 T cell receptor beta chains from one specimen sequenced in a study of cytomegalovirus exposure and HLA in healthy donors. 13 Jbeta primers and 60 Vbeta primers were used for the PCR. TCRdb keeps only in-frame clones here, not all; method: immunoSEQ multiplex PCR. The data hold around 140,000 clones, with 82% observed a single time. The sample comprised PBMCs. The receptors were gathered from a woman aged 45-65 years in good health and CMV-seropositive.

The chain has TRBV19 and TRBJ2-2, with 10 bases aligning to TRBD2. This CDR3 is built from 17 residues. Germline lookup yields CDR1 LNHDA and CDR2 SQIVND (reference sequence). V lost 7 bases to trimming and J lost 6 bases; unmatched junction nucleotides: 14. The CDR3 sequence: CASIPLAGKYPPGELFF. CDR3 nucleotide sequence: TGTGCCAGTATCCCACTAGCGGGAAAATACCCACCCGGGGAGCTGTTTTTT.

Points on this clone: Other DNA sequences within the sample encode an identical CDR3. The chain is built from TRBV2 and TRBJ1-5; D not resolved. V shed 8 bases and J shed 0 bases, with 8 bases lying between them. Looked up from germline, CDR1 is SNHLY and CDR2 is FYNNEI. The CDR3 contains 13 residues. CDR3 region: CASGLYSNQPQHF. CDR3 in DNA: TGTGCCAGCGGACTGTATAGCAATCAGCCCCAGCATTTT.

V is TRBV19 and J is TRBJ2-6, with 9 bases that match TRBD1. Losses at the gene ends were 1 base for V and 4 bases for J; bases not matched to a gene: 5. Germline V gene lookup returns CDR1 LNHDA and CDR2 SQIVND (reference sequence). The CDR3 is 17 amino acids. The CDR3: CASSIVGTGKGANVLTF. In nucleotides, the CDR3 is TGTGCCAGTAGTATAGTGGGGACAGGGAAAGGGGCCAACGTCCTGACTTTC.

This chain connects TRBV2 to TRBJ2-1; 8 bases are shared with TRBD1. Germline CDR1 SNHLY, CDR2 FYNNEI. The CDR3 has 18 residues. V lost 5 bases and J lost 0; bases outside the gene matches: 12. CDR3 nucleotides: TGTGCCAGCAGTTCCCCCCCGGGACAGGTTAGCTCCTACAATGAGCAGTTCTTC. Translating gives CASSSPPGQVSSYNEQFF.

The chain couples TRBV2 to TRBJ2-7, with D tentatively TRBD1 (5 bases). Trimming stripped 3 bases from V and 3 bases from J, with 6 bases between. The CDR3 is made up of 12 amino acids. Germline loops: CDR1 SNHLY, CDR2 FYNNEI. The CDR3 DNA reads TGTGCCAGCAGTGACAGGGACTACGAGCAGTACTTC. Translated: CASSDRDYEQYF.

The V gene is TRBV7-9, the J gene TRBJ1-1, with D possibly TRBD1 on 6 matching bases. Germline V gene sequence: CDR1 SEHNR, CDR2 FQNEAQ (reference sequence). The CDR3 runs to 15 residues. V was pared by 7 bases and J by 0 bases, with 15 bases between. The CDR3 sequence is CASIPRGLLNTEAFF. The CDR3 DNA sequence: TGTGCCAGCATCCCCAGGGGCTTATTGAACACTGAAGCTTTCTTT.

This clone was detected only once. The V call is TRBV7-6, the J call TRBJ1-3, with TRBD1 matching 7 bases. The trim removed 2 bases at V and 1 base at J, leaving 8 bases unmatched. Per germline, CDR1 SGHVS and CDR2 FNYEAQ. This CDR3 region has 17 residues. Written as DNA, the CDR3 is TGTGCCAGCAGCTTATGGCCTCCACAGGGGTCTGGAAACACCATATATTTT. This translates into CASSLWPPQGSGNTIYF.